Sequencing of this TCR beta chain was carried out in a study of T cells after yellow fever vaccination. Findings of the study overall: Peak timing came faster in the weaker secondary response, day 5 versus 15. Post-booster repertoires contained most primary-vaccination clones again (roughly 96% CD4, around 88% CD8).

To note about this clonotype: Its matching antigen is unknown.

In germline, CDR1 is MDHEN, CDR2 SYDVKM. CDR3 length: 16 residues. V was clipped by 5 bases and J by 5 bases; unmatched bases: 7. TCRdb redid the calling of the 5' RACE reads with MiXCR, one entry per CDR3 protein. The sample includes approximately 300,000 distinct CDR3 sequences, around 6.8% seen only once; the top ten take roughly a sixth. Sequenced material: PBMCs, taken roughly seven weeks after the first yellow fever vaccination. The rearrangement links TRBV28 to TRBJ2-5; TRBD2 matches at 14 bases. This TCR came from a man aged 18 to 29 who received the YFV17D yellow fever vaccine. The CDR3 DNA reads TGTGCCAGCAGTCAACGACTAGCGGGGGGGCACGAGACCCAGTACTTC. It translates to CASSQRLAGGHETQYF.